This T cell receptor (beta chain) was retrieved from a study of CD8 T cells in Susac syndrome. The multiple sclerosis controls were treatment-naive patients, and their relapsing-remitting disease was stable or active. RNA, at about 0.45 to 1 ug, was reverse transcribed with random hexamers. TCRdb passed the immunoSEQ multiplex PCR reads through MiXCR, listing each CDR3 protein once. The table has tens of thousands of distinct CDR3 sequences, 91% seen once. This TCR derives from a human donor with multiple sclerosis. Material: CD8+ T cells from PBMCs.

In DNA form, the CDR3 reads TGTGCCAGCAGTTTATCAGCAGGGCTCAATCAGCCCCAGCATTTT. Amino acid sequence: CASSLSAGLNQPQHF. The J gene is TRBJ1-5, the V gene TRBV27, with a possible D match to TRBD1 (5 bases). This CDR3 contains 15 residues. V gave up 0 bases and J gave up 3 bases, with 9 bases separating them. Germline values: CDR1 MNHEY, CDR2 SMNVEV (reference sequence).